The 17 T cell receptor beta chains in this list originate from one sample, sequenced in a study of blood T cell repertoires in COVID-19 (dated by TCRdb to 2018 to 2021). Libraries were built with the immunoSEQ multiplex PCR assay. This is the immuneACCESS table as TCRdb keeps it, with only in-frame sequences that have V and J called. A part of the clones is gone; compared with another copy, unresolved V genes explain less than half, and the rest is unexplained. The sample records about 130,000 clones, around nine tenths of which are singletons. The top ten hold roughly an eighth of the sample. Specimen: peripheral blood. Receptor source: an older woman with COVID-19, enrolled during active disease.

This chain joins TRBV2 and TRBJ1-3, with D hard to call. Germline V gene lookup returns CDR1 SNHLY and CDR2 FYNNEI. The CDR3 contains 14 residues. V lost 4 bases and J 4 bases, leaving 11 bases between the germline ends. The CDR3 loop reads CASSVMGAGNTIYF. Here the CDR3 DNA reads TGTGCCAGCAGTGTCATGGGAGCCGGAAACACCATATATTTT.

This chain's CDR3 is CASSFEGLAPLHF. CDR3 DNA sequence: TGTGCCAGCAGTTTTGAGGGCCTGGCACCCCTCCACTTT. The V gene is TRBV12-3 or TRBV12-4, the J gene TRBJ1-6; D uncertain. This CDR3 has 13 residues. Deletions cut 3 bases from V and 11 bases from J, with 11 bases between.

The J gene is TRBJ2-3, the V gene TRBV7-2, with 8 nucleotides matching TRBD2. Unmatched junction bases numbered 7, after V lost 3 bases and J lost 5 bases. Germline values: CDR1 SGHTA, CDR2 FQGNSA. CDR3 length: 15 residues. This CDR3 is CASSFLGGAVDTQYF. CDR3 sequence (DNA): TGTGCCAGCAGCTTTCTCGGGGGGGCCGTAGATACGCAGTATTTT.

The chain uses TRBV30 and TRBJ1-5; the match to TRBD1 covers 8 bases. With V trimmed by 5 bases and J by 12 bases, 6 bases remained unmatched. Per germline, CDR1 GTSNPN and CDR2 SVGIG (reference sequence). The CDR3 has 11 amino acids. DNA for the CDR3: TGTGCCTGGTCTGATGACAGGGGCCAGCATTTT. This sequence encodes CAWSDDRGQHF.

The chain has TRBV28 and TRBJ1-5; no firm D call. This CDR3 comprises 14 residues. Trimming took off 4 bases at V and 4 bases at J, with 11 bases between the two ends. CDR1 is MDHEN, CDR2 SYDVKM, per germline. The CDR3 region is CASSSLTRNQPQHF. CDR3 bases: TGTGCCAGCAGTTCCCTGACAAGGAATCAGCCCCAGCATTTT.

The genes are TRBV28 and TRBJ1-3; possibly TRBD1 for D (6 bases). CDR1 is MDHEN, CDR2 SYDVKM, per germline. This CDR3 region has 15 residues. Trimming took off 3 bases at V and 2 bases at J, with 11 bases between the two ends. The CDR3 region is CASSFRGGTGNTIYF. In nucleotides, the CDR3 is TGTGCCAGCAGTTTTAGGGGGGGGACTGGAAACACCATATATTTT.

This sequence joins TRBV10-3 and TRBJ2-5; D is possibly TRBD2 (7 bases). The V gene lost 7 bases and the J gene lost 4 bases, with 13 bases spanning the gap. There are 13 residues in the CDR3. Germline V gene sequence: CDR1 ENHRY, CDR2 SYGVKD. The CDR3 sequence: CAINGGQGETQYF. In DNA form, the CDR3 reads TGTGCCATCAACGGGGGGCAGGGAGAGACCCAGTACTTC.

V usage is TRBV5-5 and J usage is TRBJ2-7, with 7 nucleotides matching TRBD2. V lost 1 base and J lost 3; bases outside the gene matches: 10. Germline loops: CDR1 SGHKS, CDR2 YYEKEE (reference sequence). The CDR3 sequence is 16 residues long. CDR3 protein: CASSLRRASGNYEQYF. The CDR3 DNA sequence: TGTGCCAGCAGCTTGAGGAGGGCTAGCGGTAACTACGAGCAGTACTTC.

This clone was seen only a few times. This sequence joins TRBV9 and TRBJ2-1; the D gene is possibly TRBD2 (7 bases). Germline CDR1 and CDR2: SGDLS and YYNGEE. The V gene lost 4 bases and the J gene lost 1 base, with 15 bases spanning the gap. This CDR3 has 16 amino acids. In nucleotides, the CDR3 is TGTGCCAGCAGCCCCCGTGGGGGGGCTTCCTACAATGAGCAGTTCTTC. It encodes CASSPRGGASYNEQFF.

The V gene is TRBV4-1, the J gene TRBJ2-3; 8 bases are a match to TRBD1. The CDR3 length is 15 residues. After removal of 0 bases from V and 7 bases from J, the junction contained 6 bases not matched to a gene. Germline CDR1 and CDR2: MGHRA and YSYEKL. The CDR3 here is CASSQERTGFNTQYF. DNA for the CDR3: TGCGCCAGCAGCCAAGAAAGGACAGGGTTTAATACGCAGTATTTT.

This chain links TRBV14 with TRBJ2-7; 14 bases fit TRBD2. The germline CDR1 and CDR2 sequences are SGHDN and FVKESK. The CDR3 runs to 18 residues. With 5 bases clipped from V and 2 bases from J, the junction kept 11 bases outside the gene matches. CDR3 bases: TGTGCCAGCAGCTCGAGGTCGGAGACTAGCGGGGGGGCCTACGAGCAGTACTTC. This translates into CASSSRSETSGGAYEQYF.

A single count supports this clone. This chain connects TRBV5-5 to TRBJ2-3; D might be TRBD2 (5 bases). Germline V CDR1 and CDR2: SGHKS, YYEKEE (reference sequence). The germline V and J ends were trimmed by 6 bases and 4 bases, with 18 bases remaining between them. CDR3 length: 15 residues. In nucleotides, the CDR3 is TGTGCCAGCACCAGCTTATCGAGCGGCTCAGATACGCAGTATTTT. It specifies CASTSLSSGSDTQYF.

This chain links TRBV5-1 with TRBJ1-4; 8 bases are a match to TRBD1. V trimming: 1 base; J trimming: 8 bases; junction bases outside the gene matches: 4. CDR1 and CDR2 (germline): SGHRS, YFSETQ. The CDR3 is 14 amino acids. CDR3 bases: TGCGCCAGCAGCTTGCAACAGGGGGGGGAAAAACTGTTTTTT. Translation: CASSLQQGGEKLFF.

The chain employs TRBV5-1 and TRBJ2-1, with 10 bases fitting TRBD2. The CDR3 consists of 16 residues. Germline trimming cut 0 bases from V and 6 bases from J; bases unmatched to any gene: 6. Germline V gives CDR1 SGHRS, CDR2 YFSETQ. The CDR3 sequence is CASSLGSGGAVNEQFF. The CDR3 DNA is TGCGCCAGCAGCTTGGGGAGCGGGGGGGCAGTCAATGAGCAGTTCTTC.

This chain links TRBV5-4 with TRBJ2-5; D possibly corresponds to TRBD2 (6 bases). V gave up 0 bases and J gave up 7 bases, with 10 bases separating them. The CDR3 contains 13 residues. Germline assignment: CDR1 SGHNT and CDR2 YYREEE (reference sequence). CDR3: CASSLGQGGTQYF. The CDR3 DNA reads TGTGCCAGCAGCTTGGGGCAGGGAGGGACCCAGTACTTC.

The V call is TRBV7-3, the J call TRBJ1-1; possible D gene TRBD1, 6 bases. Germline assignment: CDR1 SGHTA and CDR2 FQGTGA. V was shortened by 1 base and J by 6 bases, with 9 bases between the two germline ends. The CDR3 totals 13 residues. This chain's CDR3 is CASSLRQVSEAFF. DNA for the CDR3: TGTGCCAGCAGCTTAAGACAGGTCTCTGAAGCTTTCTTT. Based on the CDR3 plus reference TRBV7-3 and TRBJ1-1, the full variable domain is GAGVSQTPSNKVTEKGKYVELRCDPISGHTALYWYRQSLGQGPEFLIYFQGTGAADDSGLPNDRFFAVRPEGSVSTLKIQRTERGDSAVYLCASSLRQVSEAFFGQGTRLTVV.

The chain combines TRBV19 with TRBJ1-5, with D tentatively TRBD1 (5 bases). Germline V lookup: CDR1 LNHDA, CDR2 SQIVND (reference sequence). V lost 3 bases, J lost 4 bases, and 13 bases lay in between. This CDR3 has 15 residues. The CDR3 region is CASSMGWGGNQPQHF. CDR3 in DNA: TGTGCCAGTAGTATGGGATGGGGGGGGAATCAGCCCCAGCATTTT. Full variable domain (missing parts from reference TRBV19 and TRBJ1-5): DGGITQSPKYLFRKEGQNVTLSCEQNLNHDAMYWYRQDPGQGLRLIYYSQIVNDFQKGDIAEGYSVSREKKESFPLTVTSAQKNPTAFYLCASSMGWGGNQPQHFGDGTRLSIL.